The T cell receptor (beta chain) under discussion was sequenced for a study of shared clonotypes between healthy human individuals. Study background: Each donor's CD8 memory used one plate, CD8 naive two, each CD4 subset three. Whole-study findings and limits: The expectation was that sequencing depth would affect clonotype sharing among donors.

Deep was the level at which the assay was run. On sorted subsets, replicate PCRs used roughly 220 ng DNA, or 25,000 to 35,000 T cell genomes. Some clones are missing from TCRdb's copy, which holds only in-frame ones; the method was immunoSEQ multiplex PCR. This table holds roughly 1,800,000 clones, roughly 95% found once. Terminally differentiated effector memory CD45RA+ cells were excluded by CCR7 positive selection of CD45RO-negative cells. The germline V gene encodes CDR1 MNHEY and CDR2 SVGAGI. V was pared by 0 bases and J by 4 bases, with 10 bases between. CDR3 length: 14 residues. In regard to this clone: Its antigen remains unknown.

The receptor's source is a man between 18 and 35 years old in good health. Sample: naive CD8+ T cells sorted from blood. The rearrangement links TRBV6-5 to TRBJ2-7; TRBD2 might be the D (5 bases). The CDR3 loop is CASSYSRGLYEQYF. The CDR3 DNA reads TGTGCCAGCAGTTACTCGAGAGGGCTGTACGAGCAGTACTTC.